The 21 T cell receptor beta chains presented below share a single source sample, sequenced in a study of OX40 agonist ivuxolimab in advanced cancers. This table comes from immunoSEQ multiplex PCR, and its TCRdb copy is limited to in-frame clones, with some not included. The sample lists around 94,000 clones, under 85% seen once, with about 4.1% in the top ten. The sample was CD4+ or CD8+ T cells sorted from blood, taken in a trial of the OX40 agonist ivuxolimab. The receptors come from an adult with an advanced solid tumor such as melanoma, head and neck, liver or kidney cancer.

The rearrangement links TRBV6-5 to TRBJ1-1; D gene ambiguous. CDR3 length: 13 amino acids. The V end was cut by 4 bases, the J end by 4 bases, with 10 bases between. Germline lookup yields CDR1 MNHEY and CDR2 SVGAGI. CDR3 amino acids: CASSFQTGTEAFF. The CDR3 nucleotides read TGTGCCAGCAGTTTCCAAACTGGCACTGAAGCTTTCTTT.

This clone was detected only a few times. The chain uses TRBV5-6 and TRBJ2-3, with TRBD2 matching over 9 bases. V dropped 4 bases and J dropped 6; count of bases not matched to a gene: 6. The CDR3 runs 14 residues. Per germline, CDR1 SGHDT and CDR2 YYEEEE. The CDR3 DNA sequence: TGTGCCAGCAGCCAAGGACTAGCGTTTGATACGCAGTATTTT. Residues: CASSQGLAFDTQYF.

This chain joins TRBV5-1 and TRBJ2-7; 7 bases align to TRBD1. Germline V CDR1 and CDR2: SGHRS, YFSETQ. CDR3 size: 14 residues. Trimming took 4 bases from V and 3 from J; bases not matched to a gene: 7. The CDR3 DNA reads as TGCGCCAGCAGCGCCGGGACAGTCCTCTACGAGCAGTACTTC. It specifies CASSAGTVLYEQYF.

The chain recombines TRBV7-8 with TRBJ1-4; D is uncertain. The germline V gene encodes CDR1 SGHVS and CDR2 FQNEAQ. The CDR3 contains 14 residues. V shed 4 bases and J shed 2 bases, with 8 bases lying between them. The CDR3 is CASSSVPTNEKLFF. Here the CDR3 DNA reads TGTGCCAGCAGCTCGGTACCCACTAATGAAAAACTGTTTTTT.

The gene calls are TRBV7-9 and TRBJ2-6; TRBD1 might be the D (6 bases). Germline CDR1 is SEHNR and CDR2 is FQNEAQ (reference sequence). V shed 3 bases and J shed 2 bases, with 17 bases lying between them. The length of the CDR3 is 18 residues. The DNA for the CDR3 is TGTGCCAGCAGCTTTAGAACGCAGGGGCGGCCTGGGGCCAACGTCCTGACTTTC. Protein sequence: CASSFRTQGRPGANVLTF.

This clone was detected a few times. The rearrangement uses TRBV19 and TRBJ2-3, with 8 positions matching TRBD2. The CDR3 length is 17 residues. Germline V lookup: CDR1 LNHDA, CDR2 SQIVND (reference sequence). The ends lost 5 bases at V and 6 bases at J; junction bases unmatched: 16. The CDR3 protein is CASSRVGRSAGVDTQYF. As DNA, the CDR3 is TGTGCCAGTAGTCGAGTGGGGAGATCAGCGGGAGTGGATACGCAGTATTTT. Variable domain in full (rest from reference TRBV19 and TRBJ2-3): DGGITQSPKYLFRKEGQNVTLSCEQNLNHDAMYWYRQDPGQGLRLIYYSQIVNDFQKGDIAEGYSVSREKKESFPLTVTSAQKNPTAFYLCASSRVGRSAGVDTQYFGPGTRLTVL.

This clone was recorded a few times. The chain couples TRBV30 to TRBJ1-2; 9 bases are shared with TRBD1. The germline V gene has CDR1 GTSNPN and CDR2 SVGIG (reference sequence). V was pared by 0 bases and J by 5 bases, with 7 bases of the junction left unmatched. The CDR3 extends over 15 amino acids. CDR3 loop: CAWSVPTGGRYGYTF. CDR3 in DNA: TGTGCCTGGAGTGTCCCGACAGGGGGTCGGTATGGCTACACCTTC.

This chain links TRBV5-1 with TRBJ2-1; D may match TRBD1 or TRBD2 (5 bases each). The CDR3 runs 15 residues. In germline, CDR1 is SGHRS, CDR2 YFSETQ. The V gene lost 2 bases and the J gene lost 7 bases, with 16 bases spanning the gap. The CDR3 DNA sequence: TGCGCCAGCAGCTTCGTCCCGGGACCTGGGAATGAGCAGTTCTTC. Encoded protein: CASSFVPGPGNEQFF.

The rearrangement uses TRBV25-1 and TRBJ2-5; 7 bases are shared with TRBD2. V shed 4 bases, J shed 2 bases, and the junction held 7 bases outside the gene matches. The germline V gene has CDR1 MGHDK and CDR2 SYGVNS. The CDR3 runs 15 residues. Here the CDR3 reads CASSGFGGGQETQYF. CDR3 DNA sequence: TGTGCCAGCAGTGGATTTGGGGGGGGGCAAGAGACCCAGTACTTC.

J is TRBJ2-1 and V is TRBV4-2, with D maybe TRBD2 (6 bases). V shed 0 bases and J shed 8 bases, with 11 bases lying between them. The CDR3 loop spans 14 amino acids. CDR1 and CDR2 (germline): LGHNA, YNFKEQ. CDR3 residues: CASSQDYGGDEQFF. Written as DNA, the CDR3 is TGTGCCAGCAGCCAAGATTATGGAGGGGATGAGCAGTTCTTC.

The chain is built from TRBV30 and TRBJ2-4; a weak D match, TRBD2 (5 bases). In germline, CDR1 is GTSNPN, CDR2 SVGIG (reference sequence). V lost 3 bases and J lost 7, with 16 bases in between. This CDR3 has 14 amino acids. In nucleotides, the CDR3 is TGTGCCTGGAGCGAACCGGGATTAGGGAACATTCAGTACTTC. Translation gives CAWSEPGLGNIQYF.

The chain carries TRBV5-6 and TRBJ2-7, with D unresolved. This CDR3 is built from 15 residues. The V gene lost 4 bases and the J gene lost 0 bases, with 14 bases spanning the gap. Germline CDR1 SGHDT, CDR2 YYEEEE. As DNA, the CDR3 is TGTGCCAGCAGCAGCCAAGGTCCTAGCTCCTACGAGCAGTACTTC. It translates to CASSSQGPSSYEQYF.

This clone was seen more than once but under ten times. This chain links TRBV4-2 with TRBJ2-7; D tentatively fits TRBD1 or TRBD2 (6 bases each). This CDR3 has 15 residues. The V and J ends lost 1 base and 6 bases respectively, with 16 bases between them. Germline lookup yields CDR1 LGHNA and CDR2 YNFKEQ. In nucleotides, the CDR3 is TGTGCCAGCAGCCAAGGCATTGGGGGCGGGGTCGAGCAGTACTTC. Translation gives CASSQGIGGGVEQYF.

The gene calls are TRBV15 and TRBJ2-3, with TRBD2 matching 14 bases. The germline V gene has CDR1 LNHNV and CDR2 YYDKDF (reference sequence). Unmatched junction bases numbered 6, after V lost 3 bases and J lost 1 base. The CDR3 contains 18 residues. This CDR3 is CATSRAMTSGRGTDTQYF. CDR3 coding DNA: TGTGCCACCAGCAGGGCCATGACTAGCGGGAGGGGCACAGATACGCAGTATTTT.

The chain employs TRBV4-1 and TRBJ2-2; D is possibly TRBD1 or TRBD2 (7 bases each). CDR1 and CDR2 (germline): MGHRA, YSYEKL. This CDR3 is 18 amino acids long. V was cut by 4 bases and J by 5 bases, with 23 bases left in between. The CDR3 coding sequence is TGCGCCAGCAGCCTAAGAGGGGAGGGGGCAATACGGACCGGGGAGCTGTTTTTT. Translating gives CASSLRGEGAIRTGELFF.

This sequence joins TRBV28 and TRBJ2-5; 10 bases align to TRBD1. V dropped 6 bases and J dropped 2; count of bases not matched to a gene: 6. The CDR3 contains 15 residues. Germline loops: CDR1 MDHEN, CDR2 SYDVKM. CDR3 in amino acids: CASSSWTGGQETQYF. The CDR3 DNA is TGTGCCAGCAGCTCCTGGACAGGGGGACAAGAGACCCAGTACTTC. The full variable domain, in which reference TRBV28 and TRBJ2-5 provide the parts outside the CDR3, is DVKVTQSSRYLVKRTGEKVFLECVQDMDHENMFWYRQDPGLGLRLIYFSYDVKMKEKGDIPEGYSVSREKKERFSLILESASTNQTSMYLCASSSWTGGQETQYFGPGTRLLVL.

The V gene is TRBV7-2, the J gene TRBJ2-3, with TRBD2 identical over 8 bases. CDR1 and CDR2 (germline): SGHTA, FQGNSA. Unmatched junction bases numbered 4, after V lost 0 bases and J lost 2 bases. The CDR3 runs to 16 residues. CDR3 protein: CASSLAGLAATDTQYF. The CDR3 region has the DNA TGTGCCAGCAGCTTAGCAGGACTAGCAGCCACAGATACGCAGTATTTT.

V usage is TRBV5-4 and J usage is TRBJ2-1; 11 bases align to TRBD2. The V and J ends lost 2 bases and 6 bases, in that order; junction bases with no gene match: 4. This CDR3 has 15 residues. Germline V gene sequence: CDR1 SGHNT, CDR2 YYREEE (reference sequence). In DNA form, the CDR3 reads TGTGCCAGCAGCTTAGGGACTAGCGGCCTCAATGAGCAGTTCTTC. This codes for CASSLGTSGLNEQFF.

The chain carries TRBV11-3 and TRBJ1-1, with D maybe TRBD1 (5 bases). Germline values: CDR1 SGHNT, CDR2 YENEEA. CDR3 length equals 11 residues. Trimming removed 5 bases from V and 7 bases from J, with 8 bases in between. CDR3 in DNA: TGTGCCAGCAGCCGGGGCGATGAAGCTTTCTTT. Translated, it gives CASSRGDEAFF.

On this clone itself: The same CDR3 is also encoded by other DNA sequences in this sample. The V and J genes are TRBV29-1 and TRBJ2-7, with D tentatively TRBD1 (6 bases). This CDR3 spans 11 amino acids. Germline V lookup: CDR1 SQVTM, CDR2 ANQGSEA. V lost 3 bases, J lost 3 bases, and 6 bases lay in between. The CDR3 coding sequence is TGCAGCGTTGACAGGGGCTACGAGCAGTACTTC. Amino acid sequence: CSVDRGYEQYF.

V usage is TRBV5-1 and J usage is TRBJ1-1; 7 bases are shared with TRBD1. Germline CDR1 reads SGHRS; CDR2 reads YFSETQ. V lost 1 base and J lost 6; bases outside the gene matches: 9. The CDR3 has 15 residues. The chain's CDR3 is CASSLTGAMIAEAFF. The CDR3 nucleotides read TGCGCCAGCAGCTTGACAGGGGCGATGATTGCTGAAGCTTTCTTT.